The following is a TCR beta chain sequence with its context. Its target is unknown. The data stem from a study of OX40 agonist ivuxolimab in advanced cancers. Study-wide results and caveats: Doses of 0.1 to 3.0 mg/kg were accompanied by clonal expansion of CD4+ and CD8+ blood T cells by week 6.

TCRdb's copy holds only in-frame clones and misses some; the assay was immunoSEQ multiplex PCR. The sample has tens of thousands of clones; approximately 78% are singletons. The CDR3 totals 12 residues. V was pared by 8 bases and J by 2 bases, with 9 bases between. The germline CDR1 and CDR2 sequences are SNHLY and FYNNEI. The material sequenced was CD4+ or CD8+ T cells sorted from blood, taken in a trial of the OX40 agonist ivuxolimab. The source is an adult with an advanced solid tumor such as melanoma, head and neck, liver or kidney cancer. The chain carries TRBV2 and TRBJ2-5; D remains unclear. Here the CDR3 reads CASLKVQETQYF. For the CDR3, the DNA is TGTGCCAGCCTCAAGGTTCAAGAGACCCAGTACTTC.